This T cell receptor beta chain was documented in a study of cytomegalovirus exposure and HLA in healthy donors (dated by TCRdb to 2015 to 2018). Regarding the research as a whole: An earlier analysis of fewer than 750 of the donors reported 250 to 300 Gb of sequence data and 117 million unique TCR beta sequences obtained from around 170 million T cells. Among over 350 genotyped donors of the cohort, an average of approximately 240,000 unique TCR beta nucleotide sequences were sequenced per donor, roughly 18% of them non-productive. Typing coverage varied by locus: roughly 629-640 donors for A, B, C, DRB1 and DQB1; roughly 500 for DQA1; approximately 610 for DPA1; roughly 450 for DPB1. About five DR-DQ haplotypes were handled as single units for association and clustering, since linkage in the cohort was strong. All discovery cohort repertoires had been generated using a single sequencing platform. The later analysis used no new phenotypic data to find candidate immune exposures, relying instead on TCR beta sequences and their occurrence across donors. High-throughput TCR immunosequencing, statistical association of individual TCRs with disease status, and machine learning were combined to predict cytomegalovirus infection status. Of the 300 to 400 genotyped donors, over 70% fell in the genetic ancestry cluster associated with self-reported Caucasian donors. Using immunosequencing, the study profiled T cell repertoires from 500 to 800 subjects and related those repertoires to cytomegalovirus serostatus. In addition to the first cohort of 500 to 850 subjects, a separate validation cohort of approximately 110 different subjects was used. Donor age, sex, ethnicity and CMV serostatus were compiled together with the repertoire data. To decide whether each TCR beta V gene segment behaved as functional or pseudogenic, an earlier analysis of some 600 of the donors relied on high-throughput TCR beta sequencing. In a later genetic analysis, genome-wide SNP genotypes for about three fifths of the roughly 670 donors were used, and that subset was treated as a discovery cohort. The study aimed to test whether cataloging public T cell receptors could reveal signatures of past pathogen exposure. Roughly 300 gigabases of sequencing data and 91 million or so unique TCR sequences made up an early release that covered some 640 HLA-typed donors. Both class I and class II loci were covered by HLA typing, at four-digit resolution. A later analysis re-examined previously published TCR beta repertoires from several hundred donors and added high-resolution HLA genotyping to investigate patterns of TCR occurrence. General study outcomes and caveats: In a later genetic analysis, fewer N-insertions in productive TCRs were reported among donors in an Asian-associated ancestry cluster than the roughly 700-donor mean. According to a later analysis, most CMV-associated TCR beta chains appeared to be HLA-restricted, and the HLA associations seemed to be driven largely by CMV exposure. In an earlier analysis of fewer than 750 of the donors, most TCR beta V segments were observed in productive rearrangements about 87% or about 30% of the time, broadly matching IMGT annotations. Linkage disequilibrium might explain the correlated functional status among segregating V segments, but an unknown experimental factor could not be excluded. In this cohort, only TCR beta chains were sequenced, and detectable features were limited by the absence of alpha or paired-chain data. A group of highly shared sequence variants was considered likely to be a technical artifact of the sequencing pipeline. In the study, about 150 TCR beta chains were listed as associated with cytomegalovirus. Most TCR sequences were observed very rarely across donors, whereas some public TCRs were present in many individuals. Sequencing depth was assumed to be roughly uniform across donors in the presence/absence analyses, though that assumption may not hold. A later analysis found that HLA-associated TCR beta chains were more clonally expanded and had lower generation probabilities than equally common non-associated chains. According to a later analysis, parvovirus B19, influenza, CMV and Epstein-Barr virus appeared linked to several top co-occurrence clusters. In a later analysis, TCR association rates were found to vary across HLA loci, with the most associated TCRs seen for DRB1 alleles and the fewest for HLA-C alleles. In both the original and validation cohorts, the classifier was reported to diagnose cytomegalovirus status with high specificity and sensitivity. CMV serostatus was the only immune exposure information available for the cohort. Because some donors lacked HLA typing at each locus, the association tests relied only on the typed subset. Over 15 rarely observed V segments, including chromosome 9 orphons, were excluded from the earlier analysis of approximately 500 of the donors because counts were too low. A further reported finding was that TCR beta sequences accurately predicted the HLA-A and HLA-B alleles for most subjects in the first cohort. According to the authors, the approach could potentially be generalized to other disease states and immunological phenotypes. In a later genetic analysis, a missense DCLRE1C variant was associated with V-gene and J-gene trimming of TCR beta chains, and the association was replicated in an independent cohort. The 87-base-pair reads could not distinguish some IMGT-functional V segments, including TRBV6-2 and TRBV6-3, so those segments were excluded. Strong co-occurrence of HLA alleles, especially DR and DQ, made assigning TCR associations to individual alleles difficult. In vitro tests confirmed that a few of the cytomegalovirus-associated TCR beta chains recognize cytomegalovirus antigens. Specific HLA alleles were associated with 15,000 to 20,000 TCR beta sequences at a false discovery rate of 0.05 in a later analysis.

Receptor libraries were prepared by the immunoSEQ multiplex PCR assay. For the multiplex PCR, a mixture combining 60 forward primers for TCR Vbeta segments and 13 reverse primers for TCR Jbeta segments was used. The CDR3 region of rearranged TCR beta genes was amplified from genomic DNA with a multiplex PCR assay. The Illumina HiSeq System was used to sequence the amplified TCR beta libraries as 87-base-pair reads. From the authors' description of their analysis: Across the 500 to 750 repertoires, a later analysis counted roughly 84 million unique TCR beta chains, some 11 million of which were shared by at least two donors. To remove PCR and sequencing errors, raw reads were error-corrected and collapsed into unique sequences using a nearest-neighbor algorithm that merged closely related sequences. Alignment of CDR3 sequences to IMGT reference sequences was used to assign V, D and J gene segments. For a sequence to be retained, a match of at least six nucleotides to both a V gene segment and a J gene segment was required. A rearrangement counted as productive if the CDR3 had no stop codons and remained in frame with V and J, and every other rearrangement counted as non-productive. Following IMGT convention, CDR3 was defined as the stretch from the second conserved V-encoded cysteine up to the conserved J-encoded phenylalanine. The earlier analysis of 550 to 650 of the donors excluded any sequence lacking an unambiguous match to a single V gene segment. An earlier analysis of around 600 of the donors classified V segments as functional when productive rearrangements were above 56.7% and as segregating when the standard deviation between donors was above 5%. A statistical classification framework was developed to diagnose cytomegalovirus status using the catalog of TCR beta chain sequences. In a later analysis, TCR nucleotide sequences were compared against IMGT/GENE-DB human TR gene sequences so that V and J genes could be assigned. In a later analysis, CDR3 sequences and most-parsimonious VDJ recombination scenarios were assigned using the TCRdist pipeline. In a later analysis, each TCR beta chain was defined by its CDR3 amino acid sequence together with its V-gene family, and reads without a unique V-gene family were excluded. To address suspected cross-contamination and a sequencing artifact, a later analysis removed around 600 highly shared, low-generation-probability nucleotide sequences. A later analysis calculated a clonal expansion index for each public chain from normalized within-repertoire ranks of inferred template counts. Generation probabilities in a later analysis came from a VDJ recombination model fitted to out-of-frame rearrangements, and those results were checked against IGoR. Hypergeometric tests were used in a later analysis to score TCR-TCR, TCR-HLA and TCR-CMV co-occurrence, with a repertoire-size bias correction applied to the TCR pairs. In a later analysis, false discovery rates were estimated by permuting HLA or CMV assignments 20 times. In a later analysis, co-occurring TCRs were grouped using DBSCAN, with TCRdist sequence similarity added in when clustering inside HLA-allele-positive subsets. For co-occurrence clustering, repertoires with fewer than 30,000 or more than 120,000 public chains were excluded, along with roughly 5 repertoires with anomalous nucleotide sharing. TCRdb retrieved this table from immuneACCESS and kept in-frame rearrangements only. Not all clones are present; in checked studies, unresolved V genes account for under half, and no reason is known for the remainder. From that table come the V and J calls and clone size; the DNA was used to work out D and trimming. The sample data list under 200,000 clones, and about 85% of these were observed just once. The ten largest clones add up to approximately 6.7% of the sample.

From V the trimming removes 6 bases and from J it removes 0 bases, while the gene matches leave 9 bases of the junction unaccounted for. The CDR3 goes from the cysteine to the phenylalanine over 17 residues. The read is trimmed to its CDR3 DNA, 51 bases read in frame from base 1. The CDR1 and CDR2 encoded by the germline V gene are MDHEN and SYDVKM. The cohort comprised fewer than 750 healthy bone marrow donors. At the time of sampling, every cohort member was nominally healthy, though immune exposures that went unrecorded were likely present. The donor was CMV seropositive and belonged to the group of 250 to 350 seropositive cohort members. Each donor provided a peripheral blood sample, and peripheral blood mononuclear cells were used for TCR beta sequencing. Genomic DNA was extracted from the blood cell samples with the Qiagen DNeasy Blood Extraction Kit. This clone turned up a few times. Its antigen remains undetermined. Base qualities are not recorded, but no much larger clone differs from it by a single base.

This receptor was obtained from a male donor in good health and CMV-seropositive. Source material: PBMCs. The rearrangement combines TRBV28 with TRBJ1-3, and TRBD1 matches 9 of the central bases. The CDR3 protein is CASSHRGPLVSGNTIYF. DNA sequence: TGTGCCAGCAGCCACAGGGGGCCCCTTGTCTCTGGAAACACCATATATTTT.